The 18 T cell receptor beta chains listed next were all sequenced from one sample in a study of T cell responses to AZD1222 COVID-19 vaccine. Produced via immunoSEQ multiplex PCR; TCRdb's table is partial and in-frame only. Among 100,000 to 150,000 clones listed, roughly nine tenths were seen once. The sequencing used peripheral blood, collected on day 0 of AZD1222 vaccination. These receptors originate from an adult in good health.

The CDR3 sequence is CASSYGWDTEAFF. CDR3 DNA sequence: TGTGCCAGCAGTTACGGATGGGACACTGAAGCTTTCTTT. V usage is TRBV9 and J usage is TRBJ1-1, with D uncertain. Germline CDR1 reads SGDLS; CDR2 reads YYNGEE. This CDR3 contains 13 residues. Trimming took off 5 bases at V and 3 bases at J, with 11 bases between the two ends.

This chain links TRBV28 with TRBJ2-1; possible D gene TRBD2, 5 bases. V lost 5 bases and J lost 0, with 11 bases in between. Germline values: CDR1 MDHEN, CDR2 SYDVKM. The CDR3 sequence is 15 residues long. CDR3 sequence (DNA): TGTGCCAGCAGTCCAGCAGGAGGCTCCTACAATGAGCAGTTCTTC. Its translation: CASSPAGGSYNEQFF.

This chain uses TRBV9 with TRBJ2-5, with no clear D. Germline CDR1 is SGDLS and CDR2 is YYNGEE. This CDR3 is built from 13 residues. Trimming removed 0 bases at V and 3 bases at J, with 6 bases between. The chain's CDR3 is CASSVGIEETQYF. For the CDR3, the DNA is TGTGCCAGCAGCGTAGGGATAGAAGAGACCCAGTACTTC.

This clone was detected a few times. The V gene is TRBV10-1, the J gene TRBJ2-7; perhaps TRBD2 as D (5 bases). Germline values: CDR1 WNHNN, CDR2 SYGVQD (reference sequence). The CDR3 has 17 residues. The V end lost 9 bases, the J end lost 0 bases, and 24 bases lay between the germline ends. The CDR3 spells CARPQYQRRSFSYEQYF. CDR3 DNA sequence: TGCGCCAGACCTCAGTATCAGCGGAGATCCTTCTCCTACGAGCAGTACTTC.

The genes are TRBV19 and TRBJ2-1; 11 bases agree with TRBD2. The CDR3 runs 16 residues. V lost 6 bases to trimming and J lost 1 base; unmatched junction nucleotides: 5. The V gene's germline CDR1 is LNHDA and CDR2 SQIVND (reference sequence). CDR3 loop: CASRQGTSGSYNEQFF. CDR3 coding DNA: TGTGCCAGTAGACAGGGGACTAGCGGTTCCTACAATGAGCAGTTCTTC.

In nucleotides, the CDR3 is TGCAGCGTTCTAGCGGGTTGGGTTCAGGGTGAGCAGTTCTTC. Protein sequence: CSVLAGWVQGEQFF. This rearrangement joins TRBV29-1 to TRBJ2-1, with 8 bases lining up with TRBD2. This CDR3 spans 14 amino acids. V dropped 5 bases and J dropped 9; count of bases not matched to a gene: 12. The germline V gene encodes CDR1 SQVTM and CDR2 ANQGSEA.

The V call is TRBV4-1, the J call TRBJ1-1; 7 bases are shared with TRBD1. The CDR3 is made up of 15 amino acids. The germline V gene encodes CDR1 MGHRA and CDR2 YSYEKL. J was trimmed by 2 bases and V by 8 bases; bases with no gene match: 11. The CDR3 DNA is TGCGCCAGCCAAGGGGGAGGACAGGCCAACACTGAAGCTTTCTTT. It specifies CASQGGGQANTEAFF.

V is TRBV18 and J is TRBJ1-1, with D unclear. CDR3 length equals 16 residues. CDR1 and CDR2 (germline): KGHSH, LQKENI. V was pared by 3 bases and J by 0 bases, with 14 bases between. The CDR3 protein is CASSPPKGGMNTEAFF. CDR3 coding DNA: TGTGCCAGCTCACCCCCTAAGGGAGGGATGAACACTGAAGCTTTCTTT.

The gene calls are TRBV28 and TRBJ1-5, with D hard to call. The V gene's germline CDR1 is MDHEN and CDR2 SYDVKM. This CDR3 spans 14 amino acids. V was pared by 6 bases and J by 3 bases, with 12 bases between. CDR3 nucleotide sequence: TGTGCCAGCAGCGTCCATGGGGACAATCAGCCCCAGCATTTT. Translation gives CASSVHGDNQPQHF. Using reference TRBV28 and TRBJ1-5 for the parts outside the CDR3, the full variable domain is DVKVTQSSRYLVKRTGEKVFLECVQDMDHENMFWYRQDPGLGLRLIYFSYDVKMKEKGDIPEGYSVSREKKERFSLILESASTNQTSMYLCASSVHGDNQPQHFGDGTRLSIL.

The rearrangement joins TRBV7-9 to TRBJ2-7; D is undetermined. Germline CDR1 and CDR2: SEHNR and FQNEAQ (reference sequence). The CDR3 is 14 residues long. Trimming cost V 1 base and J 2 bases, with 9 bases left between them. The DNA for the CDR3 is TGTGCCAGCAGCTTAGGGCAGCCTCCCTACGAGCAGTACTTC. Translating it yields CASSLGQPPYEQYF.

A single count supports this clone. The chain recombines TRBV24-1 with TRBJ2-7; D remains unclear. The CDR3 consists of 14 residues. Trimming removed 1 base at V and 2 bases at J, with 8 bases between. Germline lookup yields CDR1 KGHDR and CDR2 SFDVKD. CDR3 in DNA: TGTGCCACCAGTGATTTCAGCGAACCCTACGAGCAGTACTTC. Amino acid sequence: CATSDFSEPYEQYF.

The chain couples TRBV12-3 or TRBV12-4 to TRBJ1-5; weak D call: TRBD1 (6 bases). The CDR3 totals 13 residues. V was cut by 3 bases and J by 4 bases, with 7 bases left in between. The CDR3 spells CASSFDRNQPQHF. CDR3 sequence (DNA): TGTGCCAGCAGTTTTGACAGGAATCAGCCCCAGCATTTT.

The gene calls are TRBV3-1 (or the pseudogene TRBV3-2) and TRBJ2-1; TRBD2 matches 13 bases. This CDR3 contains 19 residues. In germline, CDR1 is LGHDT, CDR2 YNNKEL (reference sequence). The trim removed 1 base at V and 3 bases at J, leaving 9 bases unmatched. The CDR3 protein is CASSQGWTSGSDLYNEQFF. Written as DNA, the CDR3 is TGTGCCAGCAGCCAAGGATGGACTAGCGGGAGCGATCTCTACAATGAGCAGTTCTTC.

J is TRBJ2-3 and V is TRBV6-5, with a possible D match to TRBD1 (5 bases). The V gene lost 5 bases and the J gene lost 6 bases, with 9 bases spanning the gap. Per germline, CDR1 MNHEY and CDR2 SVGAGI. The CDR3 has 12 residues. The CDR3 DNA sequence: TGTGCCAGCAGTCGACAGTGGGATACGCAGTATTTT. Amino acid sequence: CASSRQWDTQYF.

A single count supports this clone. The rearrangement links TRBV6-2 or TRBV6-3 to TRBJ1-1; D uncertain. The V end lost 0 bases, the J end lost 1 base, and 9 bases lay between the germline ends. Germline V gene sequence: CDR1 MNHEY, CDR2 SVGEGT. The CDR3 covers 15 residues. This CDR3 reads CASSYSTPWNTEAFF. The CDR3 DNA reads TGTGCCAGCAGTTACTCCACTCCGTGGAACACTGAAGCTTTCTTT.

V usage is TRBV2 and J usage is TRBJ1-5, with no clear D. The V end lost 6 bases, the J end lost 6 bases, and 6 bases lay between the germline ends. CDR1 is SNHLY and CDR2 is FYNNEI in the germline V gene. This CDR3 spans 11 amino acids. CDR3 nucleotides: TGTGCCAGCAGGTACAGTCAGCCCCAGCATTTT. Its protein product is CASRYSQPQHF.

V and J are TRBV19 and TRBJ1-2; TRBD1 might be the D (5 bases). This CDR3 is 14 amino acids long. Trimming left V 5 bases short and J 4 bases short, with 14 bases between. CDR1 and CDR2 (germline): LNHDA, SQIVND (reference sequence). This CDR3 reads CASSGGDSLYGYTF. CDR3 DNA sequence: TGTGCCAGTAGTGGGGGGGACTCCCTCTATGGCTACACCTTC.

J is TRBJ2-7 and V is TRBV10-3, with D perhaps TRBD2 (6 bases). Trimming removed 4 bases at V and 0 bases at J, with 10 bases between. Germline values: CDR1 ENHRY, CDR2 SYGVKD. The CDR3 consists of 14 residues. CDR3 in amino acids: CAISADSGSYEQYF. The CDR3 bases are TGTGCCATCAGTGCTGATAGCGGCTCCTACGAGCAGTACTTC.